This record covers a single TCR beta chain. Its antigen is not identified. Regarding time point: blood 2 weeks post-SBRT. The treatment is: 15 Gy SBRT to primary tumor, nephrectomy 4 weeks later. This entry belongs to a study of radiation and T cells in renal cell carcinoma. Study outcomes and limitations: Without pretreatment biopsies, baseline tumor clonotype presence was undetermined. In blood, top tumor clones expanded by 2 weeks, shrinking by 4.

Some clones are missing from TCRdb's copy, which holds only in-frame ones; the method was immunoSEQ multiplex PCR. The table has roughly 130,000 clones, more than 75% seen once. This TCR was recovered from a woman aged 70-85 years with renal cell carcinoma. Specimen: blood, collected from a patient whose treatment included radiotherapy and nephrectomy.

The CDR3 DNA is TGTGCCTGGAGTCGGCGGGAGGGCTATGGCTACACCTTC. Translated, it gives CAWSRREGYGYTF. V and J are TRBV30 and TRBJ1-2; unclear D gene. From germline, CDR1 is GTSNPN and CDR2 SVGIG (reference sequence). Deletions cut 2 bases from V and 4 bases from J, with 11 bases between. The CDR3 runs 13 residues.